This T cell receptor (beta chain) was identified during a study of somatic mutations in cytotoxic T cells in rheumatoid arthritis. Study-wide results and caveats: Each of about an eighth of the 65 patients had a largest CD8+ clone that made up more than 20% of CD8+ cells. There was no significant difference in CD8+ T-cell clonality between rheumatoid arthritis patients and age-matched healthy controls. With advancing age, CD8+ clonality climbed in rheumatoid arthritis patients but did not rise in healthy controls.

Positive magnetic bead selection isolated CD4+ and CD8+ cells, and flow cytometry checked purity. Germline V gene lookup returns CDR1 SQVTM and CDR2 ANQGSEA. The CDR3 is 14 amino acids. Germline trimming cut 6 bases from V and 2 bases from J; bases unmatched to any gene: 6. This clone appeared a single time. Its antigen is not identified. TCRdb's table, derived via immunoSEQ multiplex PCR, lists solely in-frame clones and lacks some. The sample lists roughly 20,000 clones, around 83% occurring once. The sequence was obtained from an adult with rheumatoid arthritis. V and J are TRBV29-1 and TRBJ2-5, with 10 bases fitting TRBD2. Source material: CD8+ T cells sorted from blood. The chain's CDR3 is CSVAALAGQETQYF. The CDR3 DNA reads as TGCAGCGTGGCGGCACTAGCGGGGCAAGAGACCCAGTACTTC.